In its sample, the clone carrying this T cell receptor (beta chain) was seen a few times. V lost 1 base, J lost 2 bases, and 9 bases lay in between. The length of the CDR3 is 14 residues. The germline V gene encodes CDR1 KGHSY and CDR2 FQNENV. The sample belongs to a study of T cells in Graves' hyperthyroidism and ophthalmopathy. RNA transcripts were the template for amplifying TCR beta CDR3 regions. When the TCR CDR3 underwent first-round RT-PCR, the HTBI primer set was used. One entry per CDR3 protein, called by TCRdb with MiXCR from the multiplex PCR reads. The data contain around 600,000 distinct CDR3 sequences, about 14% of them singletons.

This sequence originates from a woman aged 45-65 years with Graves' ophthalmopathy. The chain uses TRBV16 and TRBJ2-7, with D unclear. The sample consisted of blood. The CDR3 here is CASSQYVDAYEQYF. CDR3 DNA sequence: TGTGCCAGCAGCCAATACGTCGACGCCTACGAGCAGTACTTC. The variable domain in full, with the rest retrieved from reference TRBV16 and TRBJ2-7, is GEEVAQTPKHLVRGEGQKAKLYCAPIKGHSYVFWYQQVLKNEFKFLISFQNENVFDETGMPKERFSAKCLPNSPCSLEIQATKLEDSAVYFCASSQYVDAYEQYFGPGTRLTVT.